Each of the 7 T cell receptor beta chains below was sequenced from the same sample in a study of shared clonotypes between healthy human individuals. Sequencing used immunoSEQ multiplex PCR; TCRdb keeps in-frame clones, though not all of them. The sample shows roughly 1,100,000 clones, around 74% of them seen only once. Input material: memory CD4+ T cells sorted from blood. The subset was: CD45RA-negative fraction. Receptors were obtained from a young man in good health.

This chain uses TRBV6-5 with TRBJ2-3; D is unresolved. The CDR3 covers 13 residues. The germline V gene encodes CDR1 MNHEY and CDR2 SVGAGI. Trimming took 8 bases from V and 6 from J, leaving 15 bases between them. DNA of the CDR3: TGTGCCAGCTATGCTCCGATTCGCGATACGCAGTATTTT. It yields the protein CASYAPIRDTQYF.

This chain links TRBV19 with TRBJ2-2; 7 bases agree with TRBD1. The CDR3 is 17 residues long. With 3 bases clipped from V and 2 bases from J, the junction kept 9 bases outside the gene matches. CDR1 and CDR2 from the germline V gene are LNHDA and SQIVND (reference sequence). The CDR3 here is CASSINVRQGNTGELFF. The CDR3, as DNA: TGTGCCAGTAGTATCAATGTGCGACAGGGAAACACCGGGGAGCTGTTTTTT.

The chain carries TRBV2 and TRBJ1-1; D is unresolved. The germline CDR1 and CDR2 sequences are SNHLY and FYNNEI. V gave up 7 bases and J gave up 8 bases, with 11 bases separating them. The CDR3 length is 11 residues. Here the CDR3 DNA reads TGTGCCAGCACCCGGTCAACAGAAGCTTTCTTT. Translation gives CASTRSTEAFF.

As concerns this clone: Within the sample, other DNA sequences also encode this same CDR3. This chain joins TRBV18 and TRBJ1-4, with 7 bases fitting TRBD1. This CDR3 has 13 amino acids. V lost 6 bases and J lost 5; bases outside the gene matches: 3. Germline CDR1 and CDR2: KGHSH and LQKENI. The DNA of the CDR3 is TGTGCCAGCTCGCCGGGACAGAATGAAAAACTGTTTTTT. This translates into CASSPGQNEKLFF.

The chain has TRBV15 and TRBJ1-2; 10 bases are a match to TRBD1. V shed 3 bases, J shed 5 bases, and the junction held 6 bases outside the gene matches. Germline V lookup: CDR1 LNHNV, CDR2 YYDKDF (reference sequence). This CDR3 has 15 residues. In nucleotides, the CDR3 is TGTGCCACCAGCAGTTTAATGGGACAGGGGTATGGCTACACCTTC. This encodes CATSSLMGQGYGYTF.

Here the CDR3 DNA reads TGCAGCACCCGACAGGGGTCGTCAGAGACCCAGTACTTC. Its translation: CSTRQGSSETQYF. The V call is TRBV29-1, the J call TRBJ2-5; 8 positions match TRBD1. Germline V gene lookup returns CDR1 SQVTM and CDR2 ANQGSEA. The CDR3 has 13 amino acids. The junction had 9 bases not matched to a gene; V was cut back by 8 bases and J by 4 bases. The full variable domain, its missing parts supplied by reference TRBV29-1 and TRBJ2-5, is SAVISQKPSRDICQRGTSLTIQCQVDSQVTMMFWYRQQPGQSLTLIATANQGSEATYESGFVIDKFPISRPNLTFSTLTVSNMSPEDSSIYLCSTRQGSSETQYFGPGTRLLVL.

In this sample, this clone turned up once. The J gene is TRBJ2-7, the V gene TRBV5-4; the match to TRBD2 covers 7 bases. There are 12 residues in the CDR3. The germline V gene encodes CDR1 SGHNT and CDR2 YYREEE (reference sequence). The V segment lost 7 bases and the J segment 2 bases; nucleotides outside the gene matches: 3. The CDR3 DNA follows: TGTGCCAGCGGACTAGGTCCCTACGAGCAGTACTTC. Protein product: CASGLGPYEQYF.